Below, 13 T cell receptor beta chains from the same sample are listed, as sequenced in a study of T cell responses to AZD1222 COVID-19 vaccine. Profiled with immunoSEQ multiplex PCR; TCRdb holds only in-frame clones, not every one. The repertoire holds roughly 120,000 clones, with approximately 90% as singletons. This sample comprised peripheral blood, obtained 28 days after the second AZD1222 dose. These receptors originate from an adult who received the AZD1222 COVID-19 vaccine.

The chain uses TRBV23-1 and TRBJ1-2; the D gene is possibly TRBD1 (5 bases). Being an ORF, TRBV23-1 has a function that is uncertain. V was clipped by 2 bases and J by 4 bases, with 17 bases between them. The CDR3 is made up of 16 amino acids. The CDR3 DNA is TGCGCCAGCAGTCAACCGATGACAGATTATACCTATGGCTACACCTTC. This codes for CASSQPMTDYTYGYTF.

CDR3: CASSPTVAKNIQYF. DNA for the CDR3: TGTGCCAGCTCACCGACAGTAGCCAAAAACATTCAGTACTTC. The chain is built from TRBV18 and TRBJ2-4; weak D call: TRBD1 (5 bases). Trimming cost V 3 bases and J 0 bases, with 6 bases left between them. The germline V gene has CDR1 KGHSH and CDR2 LQKENI. The CDR3 extends over 14 amino acids. Variable domain in full (rest from reference TRBV18 and TRBJ2-4): NAGVMQNPRHLVRRRGQEARLRCSPMKGHSHVYWYRQLPEEGLKFMVYLQKENIIDESGMPKERFSAEFPKEGPSILRIQQVVRGDSAAYFCASSPTVAKNIQYFGAGTRLSVL.

The table lists this clone with a few counts. The genes are TRBV7-9 and TRBJ1-2; a weak D match, TRBD1 (5 bases). Trimming shortened V by 5 bases and J by 4 bases, and 14 bases separated the two germline ends. Germline lookup yields CDR1 SEHNR and CDR2 FQNEAQ (reference sequence). CDR3 length: 14 residues. CDR3 in DNA: TGTGCCAGCAGCCCCGGGGTGCAGGGCTATGGCTACACCTTC. As protein: CASSPGVQGYGYTF.

V usage is TRBV3-1 (or the pseudogene TRBV3-2) and J usage is TRBJ1-2; no definite D call. V was trimmed by 0 bases and J by 7 bases, leaving 12 bases between them. Germline V gene data show CDR1 as LGHDT and CDR2 as YNNKEL (reference sequence). The CDR3 consists of 14 residues. The CDR3 here is CASSQESRRVGYTF. In DNA, the CDR3 is TGTGCCAGCAGCCAAGAGTCGAGGAGGGTTGGCTACACCTTC.

The chain uses TRBV2 and TRBJ1-5; D gene uncertain. V was pared by 3 bases and J by 6 bases, with 6 bases between. This CDR3 contains 12 residues. Germline loops: CDR1 SNHLY, CDR2 FYNNEI. CDR3 region: CASSDSFQPQHF. The CDR3 nucleotides read TGTGCCAGCAGTGATTCGTTTCAGCCCCAGCATTTT.

The chain joins TRBV30 to TRBJ2-4, with TRBD2 as a possible D gene (6 bases). CDR1 is GTSNPN, CDR2 SVGIG, per germline (reference sequence). This CDR3 comprises 16 residues. Trimming pared 4 bases from V and 9 bases from J, leaving 25 bases between. The DNA for the CDR3 is TGTGCCTGGAAAGGGGCCGGCGGCACTAGCCAGATCATTCAGTACTTC. Protein product: CAWKGAGGTSQIIQYF.

The chain carries TRBV28 and TRBJ1-1; tentatively, D is TRBD1 (5 bases). Trimming removed 1 base at V and 3 bases at J, with 9 bases between. This CDR3 spans 14 amino acids. Germline V gene data show CDR1 as MDHEN and CDR2 as SYDVKM. The CDR3 loop is CASSLSGRHTEAFF. The CDR3 DNA reads TGTGCCAGCAGTTTATCGGGACGGCACACTGAAGCTTTCTTT.

The gene calls are TRBV9 and TRBJ1-1, with 7 bases aligning to TRBD1. V lost 2 bases and J lost 4; bases outside the gene matches: 2. The CDR3 has 13 amino acids. Per germline, CDR1 SGDLS and CDR2 YYNGEE. CDR3 protein: CASSVTGSTEAFF. CDR3 nucleotides: TGTGCCAGCAGCGTGACAGGGAGCACTGAAGCTTTCTTT.

As DNA, the CDR3 is TGTGCCAGTAGTATCGGACTTCGCTCTGGAAACACCATATATTTT. It yields the protein CASSIGLRSGNTIYF. V is TRBV19 and J is TRBJ1-3; no clear D. CDR1 and CDR2 (germline): LNHDA, SQIVND (reference sequence). The CDR3 sequence is 15 residues long. The V end lost 3 bases, the J end lost 0 bases, and 9 bases lay between the germline ends.

J is TRBJ2-4 and V is TRBV7-9, with D perhaps matching TRBD2 (7 bases). Germline V gene lookup returns CDR1 SEHNR and CDR2 FQNEAQ (reference sequence). The CDR3 covers 18 residues. The ends were cut back, 5 bases at V and 5 bases at J, with 25 bases in the middle. In nucleotides, the CDR3 is TGTGCCAGCAGCCCGCAAAGTACCCTGAGGGGGAGGGAAAACATTCAGTACTTC. Translating gives CASSPQSTLRGRENIQYF.

This clone was counted a single time. The chain uses TRBV4-3 and TRBJ1-2; D gene ambiguous. The CDR3 runs to 12 residues. The germline V gene encodes CDR1 LGHNA and CDR2 YSLEER. V was cut by 4 bases and J by 14 bases, with 17 bases left in between. In nucleotides, the CDR3 is TGCGCCAGCAGCCGCGAGAGACGGCATATAACCTTC. It codes for CASSRERRHITF.

The V call is TRBV15, the J call TRBJ1-5, with D possibly being TRBD1 (5 bases). This CDR3 is 16 amino acids long. V lost 0 bases, J lost 5 bases, and 14 bases lay in between. Germline V lookup: CDR1 LNHNV, CDR2 YYDKDF (reference sequence). The CDR3 region is CATSRDMGRGDQPQHF. The CDR3 DNA is TGTGCCACCAGCAGAGATATGGGGAGAGGGGATCAGCCCCAGCATTTT.

The CDR3 region is CSVELGGRLNTEAFF. In nucleotides, the CDR3 is TGCAGCGTTGAGCTAGGTGGGCGTTTGAACACTGAAGCTTTCTTT. The chain links TRBV29-1 to TRBJ1-1; D not resolved. Germline V gene sequence: CDR1 SQVTM, CDR2 ANQGSEA. There are 15 residues in the CDR3. The germline V and J ends were trimmed by 3 bases and 0 bases, with 14 bases remaining between them.